This T cell receptor beta chain was sequenced for a study of human T cells and chemical hapten exposure. Overall study: Patch tests put 0.01% DPC on the upper back, and the results were checked at 6 days. Study results and limitations: TCRs at high frequency, those above 1 in 1000, did not change with DPC sensitization.

One entry per CDR3 protein results from TCRdb running MiXCR on the RACE reads. In the table there are a few hundred thousand distinct CDR3 sequences, 5.5% of which are singletons. In this sample, this clonotype turned up many times. What it recognizes is unknown. CDR1 MNHEY and CDR2 SMNVEV come from the germline V gene (reference sequence). This CDR3 has 16 residues. Trimming removed 6 bases from V and 0 bases from J; junction bases left unmatched: 7. Time point reported: pre-sensitization, week 0. Treatment given: therapeutic diphenylcyclopropenone sensitization with weekly scalp DPC. Blood was drawn before each patch test was applied.

The source of this sequence is a woman between 18 and 29 years old with alopecia areata. Some clones in this sample may be carry-over from other donors' samples. J is TRBJ2-2 and V is TRBV27; 7 bases are a match to TRBD2. The sample was whole blood, taken in connection with sensitization to the hapten diphenylcyclopropenone (DPC). In DNA, the CDR3 is TGTGCCAGCAGAAATAGCGGGCGATCGAACACCGGGGAGCTGTTTTTT. It is translated as CASRNSGRSNTGELFF.